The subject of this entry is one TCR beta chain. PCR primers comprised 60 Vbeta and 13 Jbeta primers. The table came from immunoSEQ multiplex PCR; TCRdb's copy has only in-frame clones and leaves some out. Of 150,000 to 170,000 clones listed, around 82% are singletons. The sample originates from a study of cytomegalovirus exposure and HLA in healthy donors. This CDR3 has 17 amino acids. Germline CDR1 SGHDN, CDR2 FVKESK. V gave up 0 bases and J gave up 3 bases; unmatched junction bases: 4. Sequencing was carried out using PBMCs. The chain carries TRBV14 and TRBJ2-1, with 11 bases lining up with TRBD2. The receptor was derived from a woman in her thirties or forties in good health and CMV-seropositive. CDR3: CASSQELAGVVYNEQFF. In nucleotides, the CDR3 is TGTGCCAGCAGCCAAGAACTAGCGGGAGTGGTCTACAATGAGCAGTTCTTC.